Listed below are T cell receptor beta chains from one sample, sequenced in a study of neurological immune-mediated disorders. Via MiXCR, TCRdb re-called the 5' RACE reads, giving one row per CDR3 protein. The data show 60,000 to 75,000 distinct CDR3 sequences, around 10% seen once. Sequenced input: PBMCs. These TCRs come from a man aged 30 to 39 in good health. CDR3s include the opening cysteine and the closing phenylalanine or tryptophan. The D gene is left open where the match is weak. For some rows the clone size is stated as once, few or many, or as a class when expanded; others skip it.

D gene: .
V gene: TRBV12-3/TRBV12-4
J gene: TRBJ2-2
clone size: medium-sized
CDR3 protein: CASTSPASYTGELFF
CDR3 DNA: TGTGCCAGCACCTCTCCGGCGAGTTACACCGGGGAGCTGTTTTTT

D gene: TRBD1
V gene: TRBV5-1
J gene: TRBJ1-1
clone size: many
CDR3 protein: CASSLVGQGEEAFF
CDR3 DNA: TGCGCCAGCAGCTTGGTAGGACAGGGAGAGGAAGCTTTCTTT

D gene: .
V gene: TRBV2
J gene: TRBJ2-7
clone size: many
CDR3 protein: CASSTGAYEQYF
CDR3 DNA: TGTGCCAGCAGTACCGGGGCCTACGAGCAGTACTTC

D gene: .
V gene: TRBV25-1
J gene: TRBJ1-1
clone size: many
CDR3 protein: CASSVIRQRNTEAFF
CDR3 DNA: TGTGCCAGCAGTGTTATACGACAGAGAAACACTGAAGCTTTCTTT

D gene: .
V gene: TRBV5-4
J gene: TRBJ1-2
clone size: .
CDR3 protein: CASSLAGTFSSVSF
CDR3 DNA: TGTGCCAGCAGCTTGGCGGGCACCTTCAGTTCAGTCTCCTTC

D gene: .
V gene: TRBV29-1
J gene: TRBJ1-2
clone size: many
CDR3 protein: CSVGGGFYGYTF
CDR3 DNA: TGCAGCGTTGGAGGGGGTTTCTATGGCTACACCTTC

D gene: TRBD1
V gene: TRBV10-1
J gene: TRBJ2-1
clone size: .
CDR3 protein: CASTLLRDRGYNEQFF
CDR3 DNA: TGCGCCAGCACTCTCCTTCGGGACAGGGGTTACAATGAGCAGTTCTTC

D gene: .
V gene: TRBV7-2
J gene: TRBJ2-7
clone size: many
CDR3 protein: CASSHGTYYEQYF
CDR3 DNA: TGTGCCAGCAGCCACGGGACTTACTACGAGCAGTACTTC

D gene: .
V gene: TRBV5-1
J gene: TRBJ2-2
clone size: many
CDR3 protein: CASGALTSGELFF
CDR3 DNA: TGCGCCAGCGGTGCCCTGACTTCCGGGGAGCTGTTTTTT

D gene: .
V gene: TRBV15
J gene: TRBJ2-7
clone size: few
CDR3 protein: CATSRDLSGAGLYEQYF
CDR3 DNA: TGTGCCACCAGCAGAGATCTCTCTGGTGCGGGCCTGTACGAGCAGTACTTC

D gene: .
V gene: TRBV18
J gene: TRBJ2-3
clone size: many
CDR3 protein: CASSPKGDTDTQYF
CDR3 DNA: TGTGCCAGCTCACCCAAGGGGGACACAGATACGCAGTATTTT

D gene: .
V gene: TRBV3-1
J gene: TRBJ1-2
clone size: many
CDR3 protein: CASFSCGYTF
CDR3 DNA: TGTGCCAGCTTTAGTTGCGGCTACACCTTC

D gene: .
V gene: TRBV5-1
J gene: TRBJ1-1
clone size: many
CDR3 protein: CASSLEGRMNTEAFF
CDR3 DNA: TGCGCCAGCAGCTTGGAAGGGAGGATGAACACTGAAGCTTTCTTT

D gene: TRBD2
V gene: TRBV29-1
J gene: TRBJ2-7
clone size: .
CDR3 protein: CSVSGTSFGDQYF
CDR3 DNA: TGCAGCGTTTCCGGGACTAGTTTTGGTGACCAGTACTTC

D gene: TRBD2
V gene: TRBV5-1
J gene: TRBJ2-1
clone size: many
CDR3 protein: CASSPPLQRERNEQFF
CDR3 DNA: TGCGCCAGCAGCCCACCCCTACAGCGGGAGAGGAATGAGCAGTTCTTC

D gene: .
V gene: TRBV5-1
J gene: TRBJ2-7
clone size: many
CDR3 protein: CASRLQGTYEQYF
CDR3 DNA: TGCGCCAGCAGATTACAGGGAACCTACGAGCAGTACTTC

D gene: TRBD2
V gene: TRBV24-1
J gene: TRBJ2-5
clone size: many
CDR3 protein: CATSEPRVASGTIQETQYF
CDR3 DNA: TGTGCCACCAGTGAACCTAGGGTGGCTAGCGGGACCATCCAAGAGACCCAGTACTTC

D gene: .
V gene: TRBV10-3
J gene: TRBJ1-5
clone size: many
CDR3 protein: CAIRPGLNQPQHF
CDR3 DNA: TGTGCCATCAGACCGGGTCTCAATCAGCCCCAGCATTTT

D gene: TRBD2
V gene: TRBV2
J gene: TRBJ2-7
clone size: many
CDR3 protein: CASKPGLAGGGSYEQYF
CDR3 DNA: TGTGCCAGCAAACCGGGACTAGCGGGCGGCGGCTCCTACGAGCAGTACTTC

D gene: TRBD2
V gene: TRBV9
J gene: TRBJ2-2
clone size: .
CDR3 protein: CASVVAGRYGELFF
CDR3 DNA: TGTGCCAGCGTCGTAGCCGGGAGGTACGGGGAGCTGTTTTTT

D gene: TRBD1
V gene: TRBV5-1
J gene: TRBJ1-2
clone size: many
CDR3 protein: CASSLAGQPFNYGYTF
CDR3 DNA: TGCGCCAGCAGCTTGGCGGGACAGCCTTTTAACTATGGCTACACCTTC

D gene: .
V gene: TRBV7-2
J gene: TRBJ1-2
clone size: many
CDR3 protein: CASSPGGSLRDGYTF
CDR3 DNA: TGTGCCAGCAGCCCCGGGGGCTCCTTGCGGGATGGCTACACCTTC

D gene: TRBD1
V gene: TRBV20-1
J gene: TRBJ2-7
clone size: many
CDR3 protein: CSARVGQEPSYEQYF
CDR3 DNA: TGCAGTGCTAGAGTAGGACAGGAGCCGTCATACGAGCAGTACTTC

D gene: .
V gene: TRBV12-3/TRBV12-4
J gene: TRBJ2-3
clone size: many
CDR3 protein: CASSLVGAGDTQYF
CDR3 DNA: TGTGCCAGCAGTTTAGTTGGGGCCGGAGATACGCAGTATTTT

D gene: .
V gene: TRBV7-3
J gene: TRBJ2-7
clone size: few
CDR3 protein: CASSLKVAQSSYEQYF
CDR3 DNA: TGTGCCAGCAGCTTAAAGGTTGCGCAGAGCTCCTACGAGCAGTACTTC

D gene: .
V gene: TRBV28
J gene: TRBJ2-1
clone size: many
CDR3 protein: CASTLGLSNEQFF
CDR3 DNA: TGTGCCAGCACGCTTGGGCTGTCCAATGAGCAGTTCTTC

D gene: .
V gene: TRBV5-6
J gene: TRBJ1-2
clone size: many
CDR3 protein: CASSQLGPRAGGYTF
CDR3 DNA: TGTGCCAGCAGCCAATTGGGACCGCGGGCGGGCGGCTACACCTTC

D gene: TRBD2
V gene: TRBV12-3/TRBV12-4
J gene: TRBJ2-1
clone size: many
CDR3 protein: CASSNTGGSYNEQFF
CDR3 DNA: TGTGCCAGCAGTAATACGGGGGGCTCCTACAATGAGCAGTTCTTC

D gene: TRBD1
V gene: TRBV7-8
J gene: TRBJ2-2
clone size: few
CDR3 protein: CASSLPTGGLTGELFF
CDR3 DNA: TGTGCCAGCAGCTTGCCAACAGGGGGCCTCACCGGGGAGCTGTTTTTT

D gene: .
V gene: TRBV5-4
J gene: TRBJ1-3
clone size: many
CDR3 protein: CASSLGRGSGNTIYF
CDR3 DNA: TGTGCCAGCAGCTTAGGCAGGGGCTCTGGAAACACCATATATTTT

D gene: .
V gene: TRBV28
J gene: TRBJ1-2
clone size: .
CDR3 protein: CASSRGEGSHGYTF
CDR3 DNA: TGTGCCAGCAGTCGGGGGGAGGGATCGCATGGCTACACCTTC

D gene: .
V gene: TRBV20-1
J gene: TRBJ2-3
clone size: many
CDR3 protein: CSARRDFSTDTQYF
CDR3 DNA: TGCAGTGCTAGAAGGGACTTTAGCACAGATACGCAGTATTTT

D gene: TRBD2
V gene: TRBV28
J gene: TRBJ2-7
clone size: many
CDR3 protein: CASSFAWNRGLAGGSYEQYF
CDR3 DNA: TGTGCCAGCAGTTTTGCGTGGAACAGGGGACTAGCGGGAGGGAGCTACGAGCAGTACTTC

D gene: .
V gene: TRBV20-1
J gene: TRBJ1-2
clone size: many
CDR3 protein: CSAWDGYYGYTF
CDR3 DNA: TGCAGTGCGTGGGACGGATACTATGGCTACACCTTC

D gene: .
V gene: TRBV29-1
J gene: TRBJ2-5
clone size: few
CDR3 protein: CSVGEDTYQETQYF
CDR3 DNA: TGCAGCGTTGGAGAGGACACGTACCAAGAGACCCAGTACTTC

D gene: TRBD2
V gene: TRBV7-6
J gene: TRBJ2-7
clone size: many
CDR3 protein: CASSFTVTSGKSEQYF
CDR3 DNA: TGTGCCAGCAGCTTTACGGTGACTAGCGGGAAGTCCGAGCAGTACTTC

D gene: .
V gene: TRBV10-1
J gene: TRBJ2-5
clone size: few
CDR3 protein: CASSERLDLIWVQETQYF
CDR3 DNA: TGCGCCAGCAGTGAACGGCTTGATCTCATTTGGGTACAAGAGACCCAGTACTTC

D gene: .
V gene: TRBV9
J gene: TRBJ1-1
clone size: many
CDR3 protein: CASSVRGNGNTEAFF
CDR3 DNA: TGTGCCAGCAGCGTTCGGGGTAATGGGAACACTGAAGCTTTCTTT

D gene: .
V gene: TRBV12-3/TRBV12-4
J gene: TRBJ1-4
clone size: many
CDR3 protein: CASRRDIDEKLFF
CDR3 DNA: TGTGCCAGCAGGAGGGACATAGACGAAAAACTGTTTTTT

D gene: .
V gene: TRBV11-2
J gene: TRBJ2-7
clone size: .
CDR3 protein: CASSLDRTGEQYF
CDR3 DNA: TGTGCCAGCAGCTTAGACAGAACAGGAGAGCAGTACTTC

D gene: TRBD2
V gene: TRBV5-1
J gene: TRBJ2-1
clone size: many
CDR3 protein: CASSLAGTIYNEQFF
CDR3 DNA: TGCGCCAGCAGCTTGGCAGGGACTATCTACAATGAGCAGTTCTTC

D gene: .
V gene: TRBV5-1
J gene: TRBJ2-1
clone size: many
CDR3 protein: CASSLEGRASYNEQFF
CDR3 DNA: TGCGCCAGCAGCTTGGAGGGCAGGGCCTCCTACAATGAGCAGTTCTTC

D gene: .
V gene: TRBV9
J gene: TRBJ1-2
clone size: many
CDR3 protein: CASSVDGTDGYTF
CDR3 DNA: TGTGCCAGCAGCGTAGATGGGACGGATGGCTACACCTTC

D gene: .
V gene: TRBV15
J gene: TRBJ2-5
clone size: many
CDR3 protein: CATSRLQGASRETQYF
CDR3 DNA: TGTGCCACCAGCAGACTACAGGGTGCTAGCAGGGAGACCCAGTACTTC

D gene: .
V gene: TRBV15
J gene: TRBJ2-5
clone size: many
CDR3 protein: CATSRAVEETQYF
CDR3 DNA: TGTGCCACCAGTCGGGCGGTCGAAGAGACCCAGTACTTC

D gene: .
V gene: TRBV5-8
J gene: TRBJ2-1
clone size: many
CDR3 protein: CASSGGPYNEQFF
CDR3 DNA: TGTGCCAGCAGCGGGGGCCCGTACAATGAGCAGTTCTTC

D gene: .
V gene: TRBV20-1
J gene: TRBJ2-5
clone size: many
CDR3 protein: CSARDPAEPQETQYF
CDR3 DNA: TGCAGTGCTAGAGATCCTGCAGAGCCTCAAGAGACCCAGTACTTC

D gene: .
V gene: TRBV20-1
J gene: TRBJ2-5
clone size: many
CDR3 protein: CSANPSWETQYF
CDR3 DNA: TGCAGTGCTAACCCATCGTGGGAGACCCAGTACTTC

D gene: .
V gene: TRBV5-1
J gene: TRBJ1-3
clone size: once
CDR3 protein: CASSLGDDGNTIYF
CDR3 DNA: TGCGCCAGCAGCTTGGGGGATGATGGAAACACCATATATTTT

D gene: TRBD2
V gene: TRBV5-5
J gene: TRBJ2-2
clone size: many
CDR3 protein: CASSSGLVGELFF
CDR3 DNA: TGTGCCAGCAGCTCTGGACTAGTCGGGGAGCTGTTTTTT

D gene: TRBD1
V gene: TRBV5-4
J gene: TRBJ1-5
clone size: many
CDR3 protein: CASSHRGDNQPQHF
CDR3 DNA: TGTGCCAGCAGCCACAGGGGTGACAATCAGCCCCAGCATTTT

D gene: TRBD1
V gene: TRBV11-3
J gene: TRBJ2-2
clone size: few
CDR3 protein: CASSLLTGQGSSGELFF
CDR3 DNA: TGTGCCAGCAGCTTATTAACTGGACAGGGAAGTTCCGGGGAGCTGTTTTTT

D gene: .
V gene: TRBV7-6
J gene: TRBJ2-7
clone size: .
CDR3 protein: CVSSLNARVYEKYF
CDR3 DNA: TGTGTCAGCAGCTTAAATGCCAGGGTATACGAGAAGTACTTC

D gene: .
V gene: TRBV28
J gene: TRBJ1-1
clone size: many
CDR3 protein: CASRTLLQVKTEAFF
CDR3 DNA: TGTGCCAGCAGGACGCTACTACAGGTGAAAACTGAAGCTTTCTTT

D gene: TRBD1
V gene: TRBV12-3/TRBV12-4
J gene: TRBJ2-3
clone size: .
CDR3 protein: CASSQRGQSADTQYF
CDR3 DNA: TGTGCCAGCAGCCAAAGGGGACAGTCAGCAGATACGCAGTATTTT

D gene: TRBD2
V gene: TRBV3-1
J gene: TRBJ2-7
clone size: many
CDR3 protein: CATSRTSASSYEQYF
CDR3 DNA: TGTGCCACCAGCAGAACTAGCGCAAGCTCCTACGAGCAGTACTTC

D gene: .
V gene: TRBV5-5
J gene: TRBJ2-1
clone size: many
CDR3 protein: CASSWDAEGEQFF
CDR3 DNA: TGTGCCAGCAGCTGGGACGCGGAGGGTGAGCAGTTCTTC

D gene: TRBD2
V gene: TRBV5-1
J gene: TRBJ2-1
clone size: many
CDR3 protein: CASRSAAGGWNEQFF
CDR3 DNA: TGCGCCAGCAGGTCGGCGGCGGGAGGGTGGAATGAGCAGTTCTTC

D gene: .
V gene: TRBV7-8
J gene: TRBJ2-6
clone size: many
CDR3 protein: CASSLPASGANVLTF
CDR3 DNA: TGTGCCAGCAGCTTACCGGCCTCTGGGGCCAACGTCCTGACTTTC